Listed below are T cell receptor beta chains from one sample, sequenced in a study of T cell responses to AZD1222 COVID-19 vaccine. Sequencing was performed with immunoSEQ multiplex PCR; in TCRdb, only in-frame clones are kept and a portion is missing. The sample consists of 200,000 to 250,000 clones, around 94% of them appearing once. The sequencing used peripheral blood, collected 28 days after the second dose of the MenACWY control vaccine. All receptors come from an adult who received the MenACWY meningococcal vaccine as a control. Each CDR3 is given with its conserved first and last residue. D genes are given only for firm matches. The listing skips clone size in some rows; elsewhere it reads once, few, many or a size class.

TRBV11-1	TRBJ2-7	-	-	CASSLGVLAYEQYF	TGTGCCAGCAGCTTAGGTGTGTTGGCCTACGAGCAGTACTTC
TRBV7-9	TRBJ1-3	-	-	CASSERSNSGNTIYF	TGTGCCAGCAGCGAAAGGTCGAACTCTGGAAACACCATATATTTT
TRBV5-8	TRBJ1-4	-	-	CASSFPGKSPTNEKLFF	TGTGCCAGCAGCTTTCCAGGTAAGTCCCCAACTAATGAAAAACTGTTTTTT
TRBV7-9	TRBJ1-6	-	-	CASSLKQGTNYNSPLHF	TGTGCCAGCAGCTTAAAACAAGGGACAAACTATAATTCACCCCTCCACTTT
TRBV10-3	TRBJ2-1	TRBD2	-	CAISETGGPDNEQFF	TGTGCCATCAGTGAGACGGGGGGGCCGGACAATGAGCAGTTCTTC
TRBV9	TRBJ2-7	-	-	CASSLTGSEQYF	TGTGCCAGCAGTTTAACAGGGTCCGAGCAGTACTTC
TRBV4-1	TRBJ2-1	TRBD2	-	CASSQVDLGLAGGYNEQFF	TGCGCCAGCAGCCAAGTGGACCTTGGACTAGCGGGGGGTTACAATGAGCAGTTCTTC
TRBV19	TRBJ1-1	-	-	CASSIDISNTEAFF	TGTGCCAGTAGTATAGATATTTCGAACACTGAAGCTTTCTTT
TRBV6-6	TRBJ2-3	-	-	CASSYRSVMRTDTQYF	TGTGCCAGCAGTTATAGGAGCGTTATGAGGACAGATACGCAGTATTTT
TRBV28	TRBJ1-2	-	-	CASRFTGQNYGYTF	TGTGCCAGCAGATTCACGGGACAAAACTATGGCTACACCTTC
TRBV15	TRBJ2-1	-	-	CATALTPNEQFF	TGTGCCACCGCCCTGACTCCCAATGAGCAGTTCTTC
TRBV6-5	TRBJ2-5	-	once	CASRPGVVETQYF	TGTGCCAGCAGACCCGGGGTAGTGGAGACCCAGTACTTC
TRBV6-5	TRBJ1-2	TRBD1	once	CASSYQGQEDGYTF	TGTGCCAGCAGTTACCAGGGACAGGAGGATGGCTACACCTTC
TRBV4-3	TRBJ2-2	TRBD1	-	CASSQGQGSTGELFF	TGCGCCAGCAGCCAAGGACAGGGTTCAACCGGGGAGCTGTTTTTT
TRBV28	TRBJ1-4	TRBD1	-	CASSTGTGNEKLFF	TGTGCCAGCAGCACCGGGACAGGGAATGAAAAACTGTTTTTT
TRBV19	TRBJ1-6	-	-	CASSISPSYNSPLHF	TGTGCCAGTAGTATCTCACCCTCCTATAATTCACCCCTCCACTTT
TRBV30	TRBJ2-1	-	-	CAWSAPLAPAYNEQFF	TGTGCCTGGAGTGCCCCTCTAGCGCCAGCCTACAATGAGCAGTTCTTC
TRBV13	TRBJ1-1	-	-	CASSLEPSVNTEAFF	TGTGCCAGCAGCTTAGAGCCGAGTGTGAACACTGAAGCTTTCTTT
TRBV3-1/TRBV3-2	TRBJ1-2	-	once	CASSQDFRTGGYGYTF	TGTGCCAGCAGCCAAGATTTCCGGACGGGAGGTTATGGCTACACCTTC
TRBV7-3	TRBJ1-1	-	-	CASSLNAGDEAFF	TGTGCCAGCAGCTTAAACGCTGGGGATGAAGCTTTCTTT
TRBV19	TRBJ2-7	TRBD1	-	CASSTRDRITYEQYF	TGTGCCAGTAGTACTAGGGACAGGATAACTTACGAGCAGTACTTC
TRBV9	TRBJ1-1	TRBD1	-	CASSATGRHTEAFF	TGTGCCAGCAGCGCGACAGGGCGGCACACTGAAGCTTTCTTT
TRBV19	TRBJ1-2	-	-	CASSILQDDANYGYTF	TGTGCCAGTAGTATCCTCCAGGACGACGCTAACTATGGCTACACCTTC
TRBV25-1	TRBJ1-1	-	-	CASSSFRDSNTEAFF	TGTGCCAGCAGTTCCTTCCGGGACTCGAACACTGAAGCTTTCTTT
TRBV29-1	TRBJ1-1	-	-	CSVGGGRWTEAFF	TGCAGCGTTGGTGGGGGGCGGTGGACTGAAGCTTTCTTT
TRBV30	TRBJ2-7	TRBD1	-	CAWALGQGARNEQYF	TGTGCCTGGGCCTTGGGACAGGGGGCGCGAAACGAGCAGTACTTC